Listed below are T cell receptor beta chains from one sample, sequenced in a study of cytotoxic CD8 clonotypes in ibrutinib-treated CLL. Here immunoSEQ multiplex PCR was the method, and the copy in TCRdb shows in-frame clones only, minus some. The sample lists around 300,000 clones, roughly 80% occurring once. Sequences were derived from PBMCs, sampled before ibrutinib treatment. All receptors derive from a human donor with chronic lymphocytic leukemia. The CDR3 runs from the conserved cysteine through the conserved F or W.

j_gene | v_gene | CDR3aa
TRBJ1-1 | TRBV9 | CASSGTGTSGTEAFF
TRBJ2-4 | TRBV2 | CASTPGLAKNIQYF
TRBJ1-4 | TRBV30 | CAWSSAGDRPNEKLFF
TRBJ2-5 | TRBV9 | CASSGQGQGARETQYF
TRBJ1-2 | TRBV9 | CASSGTGIYGYTF
TRBJ2-5 | TRBV27 | CASSLSSWETQYF
TRBJ2-1 | TRBV28 | CASRRLVGYREQFF
TRBJ2-7 | TRBV6-5 | CASSRPGLASGEQYF
TRBJ2-7 | TRBV7-6 | CASSSSGPYEQYF
TRBJ2-1 | TRBV27 | CASSSLLRTPIHEQFF
TRBJ1-5 | TRBV19 | CASRTDLAQPQHF
TRBJ2-2 | TRBV30 | CAWSVGAGVSGELFF
TRBJ2-2 | TRBV6-6 | CASNGNTGELFF
TRBJ1-1 | TRBV5-1 | CASSWKVMNTEAFF
TRBJ1-1 | TRBV7-2 | CASSPRTGNPTEAFF
TRBJ1-2 | TRBV19 | CASSDIVTGVYGYTF
TRBJ2-7 | TRBV12-2 | CASRLGGQLSYEQYF
TRBJ2-7 | TRBV4-2 | CASSQAASGTYEQYF
TRBJ2-7 | TRBV29-1 | CSVGGVSGSTYEQYF
TRBJ2-1 | TRBV5-6 | CASSYRLAGVLYNEQFF
TRBJ1-4 | TRBV5-1 | CASSLEGATNEKLFF
TRBJ2-7 | TRBV28 | CASSLTGAAYEQYF
TRBJ2-1 | TRBV7-3 | CASSSGLAGDEQFF
TRBJ2-7 | TRBV5-4 | CASSLGPIYEQYF
TRBJ2-5 | TRBV4-2 | CASSQGSGEGLGETQYF
TRBJ2-3 | TRBV4-3 | CASSPGSNTDTQYF
TRBJ2-7 | TRBV25-1 | CASSGPPGGYEQYF
TRBJ2-4 | TRBV18 | CASSPRAASQIAKNIQYF
TRBJ1-5 | TRBV6-1 | CASSEALVSQPQHF
TRBJ2-2 | TRBV10-1 | CASSEIWQGTTGELFF
TRBJ2-7 | TRBV15 | CATSPTGWDTRYEQYF
TRBJ2-1 | TRBV9 | CASSVGQRELSEQFF
TRBJ1-3 | TRBV15 | CATSRDRDRGTIYF
TRBJ2-7 | TRBV14 | CASSQVGLVRRAEQYF
TRBJ2-5 | TRBV18 | CASSRTGSQETQYF
TRBJ2-5 | TRBV7-2 | CASSLAHYETQYF
TRBJ2-2 | TRBV5-1 | CASSLMPRGTGNTGELFF
TRBJ2-3 | TRBV11-3 | CASSLEAGGLDTQYF
TRBJ2-3 | TRBV2 | CASRTRSDTQYF
TRBJ1-5 | TRBV12-2 | CASRLAVWRSNQPQHF
TRBJ1-1 | TRBV4-1 | CASSHTGSGTEAFF
TRBJ2-2 | TRBV7-8 | CASSTSAAGGVGELFF